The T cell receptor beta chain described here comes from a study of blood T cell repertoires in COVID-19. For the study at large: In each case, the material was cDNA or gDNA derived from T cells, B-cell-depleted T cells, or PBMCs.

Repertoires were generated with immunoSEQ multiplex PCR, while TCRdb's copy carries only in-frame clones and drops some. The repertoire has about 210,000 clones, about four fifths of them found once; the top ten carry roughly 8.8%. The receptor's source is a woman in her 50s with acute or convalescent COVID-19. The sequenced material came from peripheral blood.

In DNA form, the CDR3 reads TGTGCCACCAGACCCGGGACTCCGGTGGCCCTTAGCTCCTACAATGAGCAGTTCTTC. Protein product: CATRPGTPVALSSYNEQFF. The chain joins TRBV24-1 to TRBJ2-1; tentatively, D is TRBD2 (6 bases). Germline V gives CDR1 KGHDR, CDR2 SFDVKD. The CDR3 loop spans 19 amino acids. The ends were cut back, 7 bases at V and 0 bases at J, with 24 bases in the middle.